Listed below are T cell receptor beta chains from one sample, sequenced in a study of response to subunit inactivated influenza vaccine. Using its own MiXCR run on the RT-PCR reads, TCRdb lists one record per CDR3 protein. The repertoire holds 630,000 or so distinct CDR3 sequences, with approximately 15% as singletons. Sequencing used PBMCs from blood, obtained roughly 12 days after vaccination. Receptors originate from a man aged 45 to 65 who received an inactivated influenza vaccine. Each CDR3 is given with its conserved first and last residue. The order of the fields is V gene, clone size, D gene, J gene, CDR3 DNA, CDR3 protein. A D gene is named only where the DNA matches it firmly. Only part of the rows carry a size: once, few, many, or a class if the clone is expanded.

TRBV4-3	few	TRBD1	TRBJ1-1	TGCGCCAGCAGCCGACAGGGTTTGAGCACTGAAGCTTTCTTT	CASSRQGLSTEAFF
TRBV6-5	few	TRBD2	TRBJ2-7	TGTGCCAGCACTTCGGATAGCGGGGTTACGGGCGAGCAGTACTTC	CASTSDSGVTGEQYF
TRBV24-1	many	.	TRBJ2-1	TGTGCCACCAGTGATGCCCCGGACACCGGCCGGGAGCAGTTCTTC	CATSDAPDTGREQFF
TRBV6-5	.	TRBD1	TRBJ1-4	TGTGCCAGCAGTTACACCGGGACAGGGTATGAAAAACTGTTTTTT	CASSYTGTGYEKLFF
TRBV20-1	.	.	TRBJ1-1	TGCAGTGCTAGTGGCCACAGCGGTATGAACACTGAAGCTTTCTTT	CSASGHSGMNTEAFF
TRBV11-2	.	.	TRBJ1-6	TGTGCCAGCAGCTTAGTCGCATATAATTCACCCCTCCACTTT	CASSLVAYNSPLHF
TRBV5-1	.	TRBD2	TRBJ2-3	TGCGCCAGCAGCTCCGCCGGGACTAGTCGACCAGATACGCAGTATTTT	CASSSAGTSRPDTQYF
TRBV5-1	many	.	TRBJ2-1	TGCGCCAGCAGCATGCAGGGCTATGAGCAGTTCTTC	CASSMQGYEQFF
TRBV10-3	.	.	TRBJ2-1	TGTGCCATCAGTGATGCCCAAAACTACAATGAGCAGTTCTTC	CAISDAQNYNEQFF
TRBV7-8	.	TRBD2	TRBJ2-7	TGTGCCAATATAGCGGGATTCAATAACGAGCAGTACTTC	CANIAGFNNEQYF
TRBV12-3/TRBV12-4	few	TRBD1	TRBJ1-4	TGTGCCAGCAGTTTGGACCGAGGACAGGGGGGAAAACTGTTTTTT	CASSLDRGQGGKLFF
TRBV10-3	.	.	TRBJ2-7	TGTGCCATCAGAAACACCTACGAGCAGTACTTC	CAIRNTYEQYF
TRBV30	.	.	TRBJ1-2	TGTGCCACGATCGCGGGGGATCACTATGGCTACACCTTC	CATIAGDHYGYTF
TRBV20-1	few	TRBD1	TRBJ2-2	TGCAGTGCCACCAAGGGGGCACATACCGGGGAGCTGTTTTTT	CSATKGAHTGELFF
TRBV14	.	TRBD2	TRBJ2-1	TGTGCCAGCAGCCAACTCGGGACTAGTGAGCAGTTCTTC	CASSQLGTSEQFF
TRBV4-3	many	.	TRBJ2-6	TGCGCCAGCAGCAAAGACAGCTCTGGGGCCAACGTCCTGACTTTC	CASSKDSSGANVLTF
TRBV12-2	.	.	TRBJ2-1	TGTGCAAGTCGCGACCACCGAGAACAGGGGTGGAATGAGCAGTTCTTC	CASRDHREQGWNEQFF
TRBV7-9	.	TRBD1	TRBJ1-4	TGTGCCAGCAGCTTGGACAGGGGATGGTTTGAAAAACTGTTTTTT	CASSLDRGWFEKLFF
TRBV20-1	many	.	TRBJ2-3	TGCAGTGCTAGTCTCCCTCTAACAGATACGCAGTATTTT	CSASLPLTDTQYF
TRBV4-1	.	TRBD1	TRBJ2-7	TGCGCCAGCAGCCAGGGCGAGGGACAGGGTTTCTACGAGCAGTACTTC	CASSQGEGQGFYEQYF
TRBV24-1	few	TRBD2	TRBJ2-1	TGTGCCACCAGTGATTCCCGCGGGGGAGTCTACAATGAGCAGTTCTTC	CATSDSRGGVYNEQFF
TRBV20-1	.	.	TRBJ1-4	TGCAGTGCTAGAGCTCTCCTCGCAACTAATGAAAAACTGTTTTTT	CSARALLATNEKLFF
TRBV6-5	few	TRBD1	TRBJ2-4	TGTGCCAGCAGTTACAGCAGGACAGGGCTAGCCAAAAACATTCAGTACTTC	CASSYSRTGLAKNIQYF
TRBV30	few	.	TRBJ2-3	TGTGCCTGCGAACTTGGGCGAACCCGCACAGATACGCAGTATTTT	CACELGRTRTDTQYF
TRBV27	few	TRBD2	TRBJ2-1	TGTGCCAGCAGTATGAAACTAGCGGCGTACAATGAGCAGTTCTTC	CASSMKLAAYNEQFF
TRBV6-6	.	TRBD2	TRBJ2-1	TGTGCCAGCGGACGGGGGGGCAATGAGCAGTTCTTC	CASGRGGNEQFF
TRBV15	.	.	TRBJ2-3	TGTGCCACCAGCAGAGATCAGCACATCACAGATACGCAGTATTTT	CATSRDQHITDTQYF
TRBV5-1	few	.	TRBJ1-1	TGCGCCAGCAGCTTGGTGGATTCCGGGAACACTGAAGCTTTCTTT	CASSLVDSGNTEAFF
TRBV11-1	many	.	TRBJ2-2	TGTGCCAGCAGCTTAGCGCAGATATGGGATCTCACAGCCGGGGAGCTGTTTTTT	CASSLAQIWDLTAGELFF
TRBV7-3	.	TRBD2	TRBJ2-1	TGTGCCAGCAGCAGACTAGCGGGGGACTACAATGAGCAGTTCTTC	CASSRLAGDYNEQFF
TRBV5-1	many	.	TRBJ2-1	TGCGCCAGCAGCTTGGTATACCAGAATGAGCAGTTCTTC	CASSLVYQNEQFF
TRBV20-1	few	.	TRBJ1-4	TGCAGTGCTAGAGAGTTCGGAACTAATGAAAAACTGTTTTTT	CSAREFGTNEKLFF
TRBV7-9	few	.	TRBJ2-5	TGTGCCAGCAGCACTACTGGGGGCCGGAGGGAGACCCAGTACTTC	CASSTTGGRRETQYF
TRBV20-1	.	.	TRBJ2-1	TGCAGTGCTAGATCATTTAACGTCGGAGTCGGCAATGAGCAGTTCTTC	CSARSFNVGVGNEQFF
TRBV6-1	.	.	TRBJ2-1	TGTGCCAGCAGTGAAGTAGACAGGAGCTCCTACAATGAGCAGTTCTTC	CASSEVDRSSYNEQFF
TRBV5-1	few	.	TRBJ1-2	TGCGCCAGCAGCTTGGACGGACAGCGAGGGTCCGGCTACACCTTC	CASSLDGQRGSGYTF
TRBV13	.	TRBD2	TRBJ2-5	TGTGCCAGCAGCCGCACGGGGGGGTTCCAAGAGACCCAGTACTTC	CASSRTGGFQETQYF
TRBV4-2	.	.	TRBJ2-1	TGTGCCAGCAGCCAAGATTTTGGGGGAGGCAACTACAATGAGCAGTTCTTC	CASSQDFGGGNYNEQFF